This T cell receptor (beta chain) was identified during a study of blood T cell repertoires in COVID-19. Using immunoSEQ multiplex PCR, the repertoire was profiled, and TCRdb retains in-frame clones only, with some absent. The repertoire holds 150,000 or so clones, roughly 80% seen once, with around 10% in the top ten. Germline values: CDR1 MNHNS, CDR2 SASEGT. The CDR3 is 16 amino acids. Trimming shortened V by 3 bases and J by 3 bases, and 16 bases separated the two germline ends. Sequencing was carried out using peripheral blood. The TCR was taken from a woman aged 55-70 years with COVID-19, enrolled during active disease. The chain recombines TRBV6-1 with TRBJ2-3, with D possibly TRBD1 on 5 matching bases. The CDR3 is CASSEQGLDRTDTQYF. CDR3 bases: TGTGCCAGCAGTGAGCAGGGCTTGGATCGGACAGATACGCAGTATTTT.